These 16 T cell receptor beta chains originate from one sample sequenced in a study of T-cell reconstitution after alpha-beta-depleted transplantation in children. Unique molecular identifiers were built into the TCRbeta library. TCRdb processed the PCR reads anew with MiXCR; each CDR3 protein has one entry. The data contain approximately 250,000 distinct CDR3 sequences, 9% to 10% of them seen just once; the ten biggest clones take up approximately 5%. The source material was PBMCs from the stem cell graft donor, sampled from the stem cell graft. Receptor source: a human donor who donated a stem cell graft to a child with SCID.

The sample holds a few counts of this clonotype. The chain combines TRBV9 with TRBJ2-1; the D is unclear. CDR3 length: 16 residues. Germline values: CDR1 SGDLS, CDR2 YYNGEE. V dropped 3 bases and J dropped 0 bases, with 13 bases sitting between them. The DNA of the CDR3 is TGTGCCAGCAGCGGTCGGGTCAGTAGCTCCTACAATGAGCAGTTCTTC. This sequence encodes CASSGRVSSSYNEQFF.

This clonotype was seen at least ten times. This chain connects TRBV9 to TRBJ1-3, with a weak D call TRBD1 (6 bases). V lost 3 bases to trimming and J lost 4 bases, with 14 bases between them. CDR1 is SGDLS, CDR2 YYNGEE, per germline. This CDR3 has 15 amino acids. The CDR3 coding sequence is TGTGCCAGCAGCGCCTTCAGGGGCTCGGGAAACACCATATATTTT. The encoded protein is CASSAFRGSGNTIYF.

This clonotype showed up many times. The chain is built from TRBV5-1 and TRBJ2-1; D is perhaps TRBD2 (6 bases). The germline V gene encodes CDR1 SGHRS and CDR2 YFSETQ. CDR3 length: 15 amino acids. The V end lost 0 bases, the J end lost 4 bases, and 11 bases lay between the germline ends. The CDR3 loop is CASSLAPGGYNEQFF. CDR3 bases: TGCGCCAGCAGCTTGGCCCCCGGGGGATACAATGAGCAGTTCTTC. The complete variable domain, with remaining parts taken from reference TRBV5-1 and TRBJ2-1, reads KAGVTQTPRYLIKTRGQQVTLSCSPISGHRSVSWYQQTPGQGLQFLFEYFSETQRNKGNFPGRFSGRQFSNSRSEMNVSTLELGDSALYLCASSLAPGGYNEQFFGPGTRLTVL.

This clonotype was observed at least ten times. The chain uses TRBV6-5 and TRBJ1-5; possibly TRBD1 for D (6 bases). This CDR3 comprises 16 residues. V lost 2 bases, J lost 1 base, and 12 bases lay in between. Germline-derived CDR1 and CDR2 are MNHEY and SVGAGI. The CDR3 nucleotides read TGTGCCAGCAGTTACCAACAGGGAACCAGCAATCAGCCCCAGCATTTT. This gives the protein CASSYQQGTSNQPQHF.

With respect to this clonotype: Its ends do not fully match the called genes, so a read error is possible. This sequence joins TRBV20-1 and TRBJ2-1, with TRBD2 matching over 12 bases. Germline V gives CDR1 DFQATT, CDR2 SNEGSKA (reference sequence). The CDR3 covers 16 residues. The CDR3 bases are TGCTGTGCAGCTGGACTAGCGGGGCTTTCCTACAATGAGCAGTTCTTC. It is translated as CCAAGLAGLSYNEQFF.

At least ten counts were recorded for this clonotype. V is TRBV24-1 and J is TRBJ1-2, with 7 bases lining up with TRBD1. The J segment lost 8 bases and the V segment lost 7 bases, leaving 9 bases of the junction unmatched. Germline loops: CDR1 KGHDR, CDR2 SFDVKD. The CDR3 length is 13 residues. CDR3: CATRETGNGGYTF. DNA of the CDR3: TGTGCCACCAGAGAGACAGGGAACGGAGGCTACACCTTC.

This clonotype was seen ten or more times. The J gene is TRBJ2-6, the V gene TRBV27, with TRBD1 identical over 7 bases. CDR1 and CDR2 from the germline V gene are MNHEY and SMNVEV (reference sequence). Losses at the gene ends were 8 bases for V and 2 bases for J; bases not matched to a gene: 6. CDR3 length equals 15 residues. The CDR3 DNA follows: TGTGCCAGCTTGCCGACAGGGACTGGGGCCAACGTCCTGACTTTC. Its translation is CASLPTGTGANVLTF.

This clonotype was seen repeatedly, ten times or more. The chain uses TRBV7-9 and TRBJ2-1; 8 bases agree with TRBD1. This CDR3 is built from 17 residues. The germline V gene has CDR1 SEHNR and CDR2 FQNEAQ (reference sequence). V lost 5 bases and J lost 7; bases outside the gene matches: 16. The CDR3 reads CASSRGPDRGRGNEQFF. The CDR3 DNA follows: TGTGCCAGCAGCCGAGGGCCAGACAGGGGTCGGGGAAATGAGCAGTTCTTC.

This clonotype has at least ten counts. The chain recombines TRBV6-1 with TRBJ2-5; D unclear. The CDR3 spans 16 residues. Germline V CDR1 and CDR2: MNHNS, SASEGT. Between the trimmed V and J ends, which lost 0 bases and 1 base, there was a span of 12 bases. The DNA of the CDR3 is TGTGCCAGCAGTGAAGCGCTCGGGTCAGGCCAAGAGACCCAGTACTTC. The encoded protein is CASSEALGSGQETQYF.

This clonotype was recorded many times. The genes are TRBV5-6 and TRBJ2-1, with 7 bases aligning to TRBD1. The length of the CDR3 is 18 residues. The J segment lost 9 bases and the V segment lost 4 bases, leaving 22 bases of the junction unmatched. Germline V gene sequence: CDR1 SGHDT, CDR2 YYEEEE. The chain's CDR3 is CASSQWPWEGGTTGEQFF. In nucleotides, the CDR3 is TGTGCCAGCAGCCAATGGCCCTGGGAAGGGGGCACGACTGGTGAGCAGTTCTTC.

This clonotype was counted many times. The J gene is TRBJ2-4, the V gene TRBV28; D tentatively reads TRBD1 or TRBD2 (7 bases each). CDR3 length: 15 residues. Germline lookup yields CDR1 MDHEN and CDR2 SYDVKM. Trimming pared 3 bases from V and 7 bases from J, leaving 16 bases between. This CDR3 is CASSFGGGRGNIQYF. For the CDR3, the DNA is TGTGCCAGCAGTTTCGGCGGGGGCAGGGGGAACATTCAGTACTTC.

This clonotype has ten or more counts. The rearrangement uses TRBV5-6 and TRBJ2-5; D remains ambiguous. The germline V and J ends were trimmed by 2 bases and 0 bases, with 11 bases remaining between them. Per germline, CDR1 SGHDT and CDR2 YYEEEE. This CDR3 is 15 amino acids long. The CDR3 DNA sequence: TGTGCCAGCAGCTTAAGCGCTTGGTACCAAGAGACCCAGTACTTC. Translating it yields CASSLSAWYQETQYF.

This clonotype has ten or more counts. V usage is TRBV20-1 and J usage is TRBJ2-3; no definite D call. V was cut by 0 bases and J by 2 bases, with 12 bases left in between. This CDR3 spans 15 amino acids. Germline V gene sequence: CDR1 DFQATT, CDR2 SNEGSKA (reference sequence). The CDR3 coding sequence is TGCAGTGCTAGAGATCTTAGTCGAAACACAGATACGCAGTATTTT. This translates into CSARDLSRNTDTQYF.

Concerning this clonotype itself: This could be a read error, since a much larger clone is one nucleotide away. V is TRBV5-1 and J is TRBJ1-1, with D uncertain. The CDR3 covers 14 residues. Germline V gene lookup returns CDR1 SGHRS and CDR2 YFSETQ. In nucleotides, the CDR3 is TGCGCCAGCAGCTTGGTGGCGGTGAACTCTGAAGCTTTCTTT. Its protein is CASSLVAVNSEAFF.

The chain is built from TRBV5-6 and TRBJ2-5; no firm D call. CDR1 is SGHDT and CDR2 is YYEEEE in the germline V gene. The CDR3 has 16 amino acids. V gave up 2 bases and J gave up 5 bases, with 19 bases separating them. CDR3 loop: CASSFVSLYRVETQYF. In DNA, the CDR3 is TGTGCCAGCAGCTTCGTCTCCCTTTATCGGGTGGAGACCCAGTACTTC.

The chain is built from TRBV7-9 and TRBJ2-7; D remains ambiguous. The CDR3 spans 14 residues. Germline CDR1 reads SEHNR; CDR2 reads FQNEAQ (reference sequence). Trimming stripped 1 base from V and 2 bases from J, with 9 bases between. This CDR3 reads CASSLGTETYEQYF. CDR3 nucleotides: TGTGCCAGCAGCTTAGGGACGGAGACCTACGAGCAGTACTTC. The full variable domain, in which reference TRBV7-9 and TRBJ2-7 provide the parts outside the CDR3, is DTGVSQNPRHKITKRGQNVTFRCDPISEHNRLYWYRQTLGQGPEFLTYFQNEAQLEKSRLLSDRFSAERPKGSFSTLEIQRTEQGDSAMYLCASSLGTETYEQYFGPGTRLTVT.